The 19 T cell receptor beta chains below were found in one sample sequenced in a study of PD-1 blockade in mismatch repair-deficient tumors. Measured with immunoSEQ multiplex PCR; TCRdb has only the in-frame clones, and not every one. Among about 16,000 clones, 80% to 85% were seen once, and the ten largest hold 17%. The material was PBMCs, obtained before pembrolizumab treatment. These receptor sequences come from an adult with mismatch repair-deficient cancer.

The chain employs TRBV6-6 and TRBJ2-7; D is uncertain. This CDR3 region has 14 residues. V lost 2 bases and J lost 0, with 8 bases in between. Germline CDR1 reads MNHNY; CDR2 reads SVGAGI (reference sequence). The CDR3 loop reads CASSYRRASYEQYF. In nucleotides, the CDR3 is TGTGCCAGCAGTTACAGGAGAGCCTCCTACGAGCAGTACTTC.

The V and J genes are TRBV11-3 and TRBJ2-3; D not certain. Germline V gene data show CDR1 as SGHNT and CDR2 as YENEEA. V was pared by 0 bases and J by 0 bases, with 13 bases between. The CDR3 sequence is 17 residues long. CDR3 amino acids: CASSLERWINSTDTQYF. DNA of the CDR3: TGTGCCAGCAGCTTAGAGAGGTGGATTAACAGCACAGATACGCAGTATTTT.

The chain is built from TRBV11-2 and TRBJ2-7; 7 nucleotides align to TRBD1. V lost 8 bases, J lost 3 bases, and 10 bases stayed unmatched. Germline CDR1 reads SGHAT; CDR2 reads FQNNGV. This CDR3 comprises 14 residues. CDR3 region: CASGKGAGNYEQYF. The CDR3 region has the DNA TGTGCCAGCGGAAAGGGGGCCGGCAACTACGAGCAGTACTTC.

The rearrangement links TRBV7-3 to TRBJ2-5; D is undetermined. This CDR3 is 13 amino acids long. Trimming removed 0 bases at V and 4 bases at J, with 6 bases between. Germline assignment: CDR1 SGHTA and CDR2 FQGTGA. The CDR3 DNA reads TGTGCCAGCAGCTTAACGCTCCTAGAGACCCAGTACTTC. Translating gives CASSLTLLETQYF.

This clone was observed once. CDR3 sequence: CASSAGTGGADTQYF. In nucleotides, the CDR3 is TGCGCCAGCAGCGCCGGGACAGGGGGCGCAGATACGCAGTATTTT. V usage is TRBV5-1 and J usage is TRBJ2-3; 12 nucleotides match TRBD1. Looked up from germline, CDR1 is SGHRS and CDR2 is YFSETQ. The CDR3 is 15 amino acids. Trimming removed 4 bases from V and 4 bases from J; junction bases left unmatched: 4.

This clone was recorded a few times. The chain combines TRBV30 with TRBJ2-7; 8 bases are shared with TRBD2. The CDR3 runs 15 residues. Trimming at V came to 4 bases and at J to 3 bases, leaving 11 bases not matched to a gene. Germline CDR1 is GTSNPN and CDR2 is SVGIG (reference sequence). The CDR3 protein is CAWTPGAGANYEQYF. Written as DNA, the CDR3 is TGTGCCTGGACCCCGGGAGCGGGAGCCAACTACGAGCAGTACTTC.

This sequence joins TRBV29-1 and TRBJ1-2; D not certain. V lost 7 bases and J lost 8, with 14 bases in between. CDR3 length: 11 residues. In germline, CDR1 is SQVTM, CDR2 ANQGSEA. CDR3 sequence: CSGRKNGGYTF. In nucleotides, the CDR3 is TGCAGCGGAAGAAAAAACGGCGGCTACACCTTC.

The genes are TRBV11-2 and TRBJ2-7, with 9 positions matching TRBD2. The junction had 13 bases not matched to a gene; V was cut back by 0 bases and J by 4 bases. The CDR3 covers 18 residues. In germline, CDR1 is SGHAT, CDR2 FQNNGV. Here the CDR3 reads CASSLEGGSLAGRYEQYF. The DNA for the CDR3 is TGTGCCAGCAGCTTAGAAGGGGGCAGTCTAGCGGGACGGTACGAGCAGTACTTC.

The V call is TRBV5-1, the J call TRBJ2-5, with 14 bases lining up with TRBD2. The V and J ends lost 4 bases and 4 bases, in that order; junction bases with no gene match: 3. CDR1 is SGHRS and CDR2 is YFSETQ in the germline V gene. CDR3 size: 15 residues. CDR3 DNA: TGCGCCAGCAGCCCGGGACTAGCGGGAGTAGAGACCCAGTACTTC. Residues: CASSPGLAGVETQYF.

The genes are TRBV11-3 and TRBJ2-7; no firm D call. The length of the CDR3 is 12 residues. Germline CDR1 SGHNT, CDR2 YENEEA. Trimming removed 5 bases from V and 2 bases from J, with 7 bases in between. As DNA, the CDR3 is TGTGCCAGCAGCCAAACTACCTACGAGCAGTACTTC. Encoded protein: CASSQTTYEQYF.

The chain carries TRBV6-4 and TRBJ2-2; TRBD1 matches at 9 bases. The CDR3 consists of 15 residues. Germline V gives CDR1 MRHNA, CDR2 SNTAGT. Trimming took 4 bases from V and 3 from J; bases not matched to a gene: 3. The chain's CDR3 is CASSAGDRDTGELFF. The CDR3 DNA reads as TGTGCCAGCAGTGCCGGGGACAGGGACACCGGGGAGCTGTTTTTT.

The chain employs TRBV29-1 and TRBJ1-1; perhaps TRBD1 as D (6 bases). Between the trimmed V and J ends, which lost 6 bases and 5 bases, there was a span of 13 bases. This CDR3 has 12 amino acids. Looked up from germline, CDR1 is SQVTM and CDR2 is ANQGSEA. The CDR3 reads CSVNRVRTEAFF. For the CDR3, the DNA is TGCAGCGTCAACAGGGTTAGGACTGAAGCTTTCTTT.

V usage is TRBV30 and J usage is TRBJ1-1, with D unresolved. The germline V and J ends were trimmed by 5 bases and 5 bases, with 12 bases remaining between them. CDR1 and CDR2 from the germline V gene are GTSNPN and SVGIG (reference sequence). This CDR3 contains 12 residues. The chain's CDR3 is CAWGLIRTEAFF. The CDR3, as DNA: TGTGCCTGGGGACTTATTAGGACTGAAGCTTTCTTT. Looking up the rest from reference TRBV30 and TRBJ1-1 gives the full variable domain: SQTIHQWPATLVQPVGSPLSLECTVEGTSNPNLYWYRQAAGRGLQLLFYSVGIGQISSEVPQNLSASRPQDRQFILSSKKLLLSDSGFYLCAWGLIRTEAFFGQGTRLTVV.

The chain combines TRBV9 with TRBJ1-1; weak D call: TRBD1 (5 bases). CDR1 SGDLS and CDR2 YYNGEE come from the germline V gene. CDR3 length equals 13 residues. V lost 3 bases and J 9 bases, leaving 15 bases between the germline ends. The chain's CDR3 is CASSGKTGAKAFF. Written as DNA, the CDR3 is TGTGCCAGCAGCGGGAAAACAGGTGCAAAAGCTTTCTTT.

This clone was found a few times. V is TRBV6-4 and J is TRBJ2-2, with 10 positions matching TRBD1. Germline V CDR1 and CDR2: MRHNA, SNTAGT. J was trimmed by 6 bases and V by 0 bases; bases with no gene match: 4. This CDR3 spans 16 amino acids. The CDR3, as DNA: TGTGCCAGCAGTGACTCGCCGGGACAGGGGTCCGGGGAGCTGTTTTTT. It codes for CASSDSPGQGSGELFF.

CDR3 nucleotides: TGCGCCAGCAGTTCGACTAGCGGGAGAACTGAGCAGTTCTTC. Amino acid sequence: CASSSTSGRTEQFF. This chain links TRBV5-1 with TRBJ2-1, with 12 bases lining up with TRBD2. Germline CDR1 is SGHRS and CDR2 is YFSETQ. V lost 5 bases to trimming and J lost 9 bases; unmatched junction nucleotides: 6. CDR3 length equals 14 residues.

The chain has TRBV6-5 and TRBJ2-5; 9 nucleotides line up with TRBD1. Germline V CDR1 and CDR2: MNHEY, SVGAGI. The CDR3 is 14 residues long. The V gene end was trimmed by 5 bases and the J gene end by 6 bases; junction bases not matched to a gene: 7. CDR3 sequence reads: CASSPYRGRKTQYF. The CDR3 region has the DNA TGTGCCAGCAGTCCATACAGGGGGCGAAAGACCCAGTACTTC.

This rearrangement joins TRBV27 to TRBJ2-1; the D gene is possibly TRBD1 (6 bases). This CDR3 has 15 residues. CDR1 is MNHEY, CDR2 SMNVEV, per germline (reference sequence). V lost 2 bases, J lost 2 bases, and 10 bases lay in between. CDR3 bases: TGTGCCAGCAGTTTAGACAGGTGGCCCTACAATGAGCAGTTCTTC. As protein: CASSLDRWPYNEQFF.

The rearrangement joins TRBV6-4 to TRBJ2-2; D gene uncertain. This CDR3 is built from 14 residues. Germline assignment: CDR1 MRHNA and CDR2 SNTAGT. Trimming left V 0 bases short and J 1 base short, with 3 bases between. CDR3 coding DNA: TGTGCCAGCAGTGACTCAGGGAACACCGGGGAGCTGTTTTTT. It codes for CASSDSGNTGELFF.